Below are 31 T cell receptor beta chains sequenced from a single sample in a study of blood T cell repertoires in COVID-19. Libraries were prepared by immunoSEQ multiplex PCR; TCRdb keeps only in-frame clonotypes and omits some of them. The data show 110,000 to 150,000 clones, about nine tenths seen once. Sequencing was done on a sample of peripheral blood. All receptors come from a man between 50 and 59 years old with active or convalescent COVID-19.

The chain has TRBV25-1 and TRBJ2-1; 7 nucleotides agree with TRBD2. CDR1 MGHDK and CDR2 SYGVNS come from the germline V gene. The CDR3 consists of 14 residues. V lost 6 bases, J lost 4 bases, and 6 bases stayed unmatched. The CDR3 loop reads CASSEPGLYNEQFF. As DNA, the CDR3 is TGTGCCAGCAGCGAGCCGGGACTATACAATGAGCAGTTCTTC.

CDR3 nucleotide sequence: TGCGCCAGCAGCTCAGGGTGGAACTACGAGCAGTACTTC. It specifies CASSSGWNYEQYF. V is TRBV5-1 and J is TRBJ2-7; D may be TRBD1 (5 bases). Germline CDR1 reads SGHRS; CDR2 reads YFSETQ. The CDR3 contains 13 residues. V lost 3 bases and J lost 3, with 10 bases in between. Variable domain in full (rest from reference TRBV5-1 and TRBJ2-7): KAGVTQTPRYLIKTRGQQVTLSCSPISGHRSVSWYQQTPGQGLQFLFEYFSETQRNKGNFPGRFSGRQFSNSRSEMNVSTLELGDSALYLCASSSGWNYEQYFGPGTRLTVT.

This rearrangement joins TRBV19 to TRBJ2-2, with TRBD1 matching 8 bases. CDR1 is LNHDA and CDR2 is SQIVND in the germline V gene (reference sequence). This CDR3 has 14 amino acids. Unmatched junction bases numbered 7, after V lost 7 bases and J lost 6 bases. CDR3 in DNA: TGTGCCAGTATCCCGGGACAGGAGGCCGGGGAGCTGTTTTTT. Translation: CASIPGQEAGELFF.

V and J are TRBV7-2 and TRBJ1-5; 7 bases align to TRBD1. The CDR3 length is 15 residues. Germline V gene data show CDR1 as SGHTA and CDR2 as FQGNSA. V shed 1 base, J shed 4 bases, and the junction held 4 bases outside the gene matches. This chain's CDR3 is CASSLGTGRNQPQHF. The CDR3 DNA follows: TGTGCCAGCAGCTTAGGGACAGGCAGAAATCAGCCCCAGCATTTT.

The V and J genes are TRBV7-9 and TRBJ2-7; 9 bases match TRBD2. The CDR3 length is 15 residues. In germline, CDR1 is SEHNR, CDR2 FQNEAQ (reference sequence). The J segment lost 1 base and the V segment lost 5 bases, leaving 6 bases of the junction unmatched. The DNA for the CDR3 is TGTGCCAGCAGCACTCCTAGCGGGACATCCTACGAGCAGTACTTC. Amino acid sequence: CASSTPSGTSYEQYF.

This sequence joins TRBV27 and TRBJ2-7; 14 positions agree with TRBD2. Germline CDR1 is MNHEY and CDR2 is SMNVEV (reference sequence). Unmatched junction bases numbered 8, after V lost 5 bases and J lost 5 bases. The length of the CDR3 is 16 residues. The CDR3 loop reads CASSPPGLAGANEQYF. In DNA form, the CDR3 reads TGTGCCAGCAGTCCTCCGGGACTAGCGGGAGCAAACGAGCAGTACTTC.

The gene calls are TRBV11-2 and TRBJ1-3; no reliable D call. The CDR3 sequence is 17 residues long. V dropped 8 bases and J dropped 0 bases, with 20 bases sitting between them. Germline V lookup: CDR1 SGHAT, CDR2 FQNNGV. CDR3 loop: CASENSHGGSSGNTIYF. For the CDR3, the DNA is TGTGCCAGCGAAAACTCACACGGCGGTTCCTCTGGAAACACCATATATTTT.

This clone was seen only a few times. The V call is TRBV9, the J call TRBJ2-1, with D perhaps TRBD1 (7 bases). Germline CDR1 SGDLS, CDR2 YYNGEE. The CDR3 consists of 15 residues. V lost 4 bases and J 4 bases, leaving 15 bases between the germline ends. DNA of the CDR3: TGTGCCAGCAGCACAGGGGACTCGACTTACAATGAGCAGTTCTTC. Its protein product is CASSTGDSTYNEQFF.

The chain recombines TRBV28 with TRBJ2-3; possibly TRBD1 for D (6 bases). With 7 bases removed from V and 4 bases from J, the gap between germline ends came to 6 bases. CDR3 length equals 11 residues. Germline CDR1 and CDR2: MDHEN and SYDVKM. CDR3 residues: CASKGADTQYF. Here the CDR3 DNA reads TGTGCCAGCAAGGGGGCAGATACGCAGTATTTT.

The chain combines TRBV19 with TRBJ1-1, with 7 bases lining up with TRBD1. Trimming took 4 bases from V and 6 from J; bases not matched to a gene: 8. Germline V gives CDR1 LNHDA, CDR2 SQIVND (reference sequence). This CDR3 is built from 14 residues. The CDR3 DNA follows: TGTGCCAGTAGTAGACAGGGACCCGGGCCTGAAGCTTTCTTT. As protein: CASSRQGPGPEAFF. Drawing the rest from reference TRBV19 and TRBJ1-1, the complete variable domain is DGGITQSPKYLFRKEGQNVTLSCEQNLNHDAMYWYRQDPGQGLRLIYYSQIVNDFQKGDIAEGYSVSREKKESFPLTVTSAQKNPTAFYLCASSRQGPGPEAFFGQGTRLTVV.

This sequence joins TRBV27 and TRBJ2-7; TRBD2 agrees at 11 bases. V dropped 5 bases and J dropped 0; count of bases not matched to a gene: 3. This CDR3 region has 15 residues. Germline assignment: CDR1 MNHEY and CDR2 SMNVEV (reference sequence). The CDR3 sequence: CASSTTSGSSYEQYF. DNA for the CDR3: TGTGCCAGCAGTACTACTAGCGGGAGCTCCTACGAGCAGTACTTC.

This clone was counted a few times. The gene calls are TRBV27 and TRBJ2-2; 7 bases agree with TRBD2. The CDR3 has 16 amino acids. Germline CDR1 MNHEY, CDR2 SMNVEV (reference sequence). Trimming took 6 bases from V and 1 from J; bases not matched to a gene: 8. In nucleotides, the CDR3 is TGTGCCAGCAGGGCGATGGGACTACAGAACACCGGGGAGCTGTTTTTT. It yields the protein CASRAMGLQNTGELFF.

The chain couples TRBV13 to TRBJ2-3; 9 nucleotides align to TRBD2. Germline loops: CDR1 PRHDT, CDR2 FYEKMQ (reference sequence). This CDR3 is built from 17 residues. The ends lost 2 bases at V and 2 bases at J; junction bases unmatched: 8. CDR3 amino acids: CASSLWGSGRNTDTQYF. The CDR3 region has the DNA TGTGCCAGCAGCTTATGGGGTAGCGGGAGAAACACAGATACGCAGTATTTT. The whole variable domain, remainder taken from reference TRBV13 and TRBJ2-3, is AAGVIQSPRHLIKEKRETATLKCYPIPRHDTVYWYQQGPGQDPQFLISFYEKMQSDKGSIPDRFSAQQFSDYHSELNMSSLELGDSALYFCASSLWGSGRNTDTQYFGPGTRLTVL.

This clone occurred once. V is TRBV9 and J is TRBJ1-2, with 9 bases aligning to TRBD1. The CDR3 has 15 amino acids. CDR1 SGDLS and CDR2 YYNGEE come from the germline V gene. With V trimmed by 4 bases and J by 8 bases, 12 bases remained unmatched. CDR3 amino acids: CASSPDTGGAGGYTF. The CDR3 bases are TGTGCCAGCAGCCCCGACACAGGGGGCGCGGGGGGCTACACCTTC.

The rearrangement joins TRBV18 to TRBJ2-3; tentatively, D is TRBD1 (5 bases). The ends were cut back, 4 bases at V and 1 base at J, with 12 bases in the middle. Germline lookup yields CDR1 KGHSH and CDR2 LQKENI. The length of the CDR3 is 15 residues. DNA of the CDR3: TGTGCCAGCTCACAACAACAGGCCGGCACAGATACGCAGTATTTT. Translation gives CASSQQQAGTDTQYF. Supplemented by reference TRBV18 and TRBJ2-3, the full variable domain reads NAGVMQNPRHLVRRRGQEARLRCSPMKGHSHVYWYRQLPEEGLKFMVYLQKENIIDESGMPKERFSAEFPKEGPSILRIQQVVRGDSAAYFCASSQQQAGTDTQYFGPGTRLTVL.

The chain employs TRBV28 and TRBJ1-4; 9 bases fit TRBD1. J lost 10 bases, V lost 6 bases, and 6 bases had no gene match. The CDR3 covers 13 residues. Germline CDR1 is MDHEN and CDR2 is SYDVKM. The CDR3: CASSSGQGGKLFF. DNA of the CDR3: TGTGCCAGCAGCTCGGGACAGGGAGGAAAACTGTTTTTT.

This rearrangement joins TRBV14 to TRBJ2-7, with TRBD1 as a possible D gene (6 bases). Trimming took off 11 bases at V and 6 bases at J, with 26 bases between the two ends. Germline V gene data show CDR1 as SGHDN and CDR2 as FVKESK. The CDR3 totals 15 residues. DNA of the CDR3: TGTGCCTGCACCCAACAGGGTAAAAACCCTGGCGAGCAGTACTTC. Residues: CACTQQGKNPGEQYF.

The chain couples TRBV12-3 or TRBV12-4 to TRBJ2-4; D gene unclear. This CDR3 is 11 amino acids long. The V gene lost 5 bases and the J gene lost 7 bases, with 6 bases spanning the gap. The CDR3 bases are TGTGCCAGCAGTGTGGCCAACATTCAGTACTTC. Its translation: CASSVANIQYF.

The chain uses TRBV7-8 and TRBJ1-3, with 7 bases matching TRBD1. J gave up 0 bases and V 5 bases, and 10 bases lay outside the gene matches. The CDR3 contains 17 residues. Per germline, CDR1 SGHVS and CDR2 FQNEAQ. CDR3 residues: CASSNRTGASSGNTIYF. The CDR3 nucleotides are TGTGCCAGCAGCAACCGGACAGGTGCCTCCTCTGGAAACACCATATATTTT.

The chain has TRBV23-1 and TRBJ2-2; 10 bases are a match to TRBD2. TRBV23-1 is designated an ORF whose function remains uncertain. The CDR3 spans 17 residues. J lost 1 base, V lost 4 bases, and 6 bases had no gene match. The chain's CDR3 is CASSPLAGVRNTGELFF. CDR3 DNA sequence: TGCGCCAGCAGTCCCCTAGCGGGAGTGAGGAACACCGGGGAGCTGTTTTTT.

J is TRBJ2-7 and V is TRBV28; TRBD1 might be the D (5 bases). CDR1 is MDHEN and CDR2 is SYDVKM in the germline V gene. Trimming shortened V by 7 bases and J by 0 bases, and 22 bases separated the two germline ends. The CDR3 is 17 residues long. The chain's CDR3 is CASNTMGQGLSSYEQYF. The CDR3 DNA follows: TGTGCCAGCAATACTATGGGGCAGGGCCTTAGCTCCTACGAGCAGTACTTC.

V gene TRBV6-5 combines with J gene TRBJ2-1; the match to TRBD1 covers 7 bases. The junction had 12 bases not matched to a gene; V was cut back by 7 bases and J by 6 bases. This CDR3 comprises 15 residues. Germline CDR1 reads MNHEY; CDR2 reads SVGAGI. The CDR3 here is CASKPDRAYSNEQFF. The CDR3 DNA reads as TGTGCCAGCAAACCCGACAGGGCGTACTCCAATGAGCAGTTCTTC.

As regards this clone: The germline gene is not matched at one end of the junction; a read error may be the cause. The chain combines TRBV7-9 with TRBJ2-1; 10 bases are a match to TRBD2. The CDR3 is 15 residues long. Germline values: CDR1 SEHNR, CDR2 FQNEAQ (reference sequence). CDR3 region: CASSLAGGKGNEQFF. CDR3 nucleotide sequence: TGTGCCAGCAGTTTAGCGGGGGGAAAGGGCAATGAGCAGTTCTTC.

The chain is built from TRBV28 and TRBJ1-5; D is perhaps TRBD1 (6 bases). CDR1 MDHEN and CDR2 SYDVKM come from the germline V gene. The CDR3 spans 13 residues. The ends were cut back, 5 bases at V and 4 bases at J, with 9 bases in the middle. DNA of the CDR3: TGTGCCAGCAGTCCGGACAGTAATCAGCCCCAGCATTTT. Its protein product is CASSPDSNQPQHF. The variable domain in full, with the rest retrieved from reference TRBV28 and TRBJ1-5, is DVKVTQSSRYLVKRTGEKVFLECVQDMDHENMFWYRQDPGLGLRLIYFSYDVKMKEKGDIPEGYSVSREKKERFSLILESASTNQTSMYLCASSPDSNQPQHFGDGTRLSIL.

The chain recombines TRBV7-8 with TRBJ2-7, with 11 positions matching TRBD2. Trimming took 0 bases from V and 2 from J; bases not matched to a gene: 12. CDR3 length: 19 amino acids. Per germline, CDR1 SGHVS and CDR2 FQNEAQ. CDR3 DNA sequence: TGTGCCAGCAGCTTAGCAGCGCTAGCGGGAGGCCCAACGCCCTACGAGCAGTACTTC. Protein product: CASSLAALAGGPTPYEQYF.

This sequence joins TRBV30 and TRBJ2-1; 10 nucleotides line up with TRBD2. This CDR3 contains 14 residues. The V gene end was trimmed by 3 bases and the J gene end by 9 bases; junction bases not matched to a gene: 8. The germline V gene has CDR1 GTSNPN and CDR2 SVGIG (reference sequence). The CDR3 loop is CAWRGTSGIGEQFF. CDR3 DNA sequence: TGTGCCTGGAGGGGCACTAGCGGGATTGGTGAGCAGTTCTTC.

The CDR3 spells CASSALGGRGHNEQFF. DNA of the CDR3: TGCGCCAGCAGCGCCCTAGGGGGCAGGGGGCATAATGAGCAGTTCTTC. The chain joins TRBV5-1 to TRBJ2-1; 8 bases map to TRBD1. Looked up from germline, CDR1 is SGHRS and CDR2 is YFSETQ. The CDR3 totals 16 residues. Trimming cost V 4 bases and J 7 bases; bases outside gene matches: 13.

This clone has just a few counts. The rearrangement joins TRBV28 to TRBJ2-7; 8 bases agree with TRBD1. This CDR3 has 14 amino acids. J lost 4 bases, V lost 6 bases, and 8 bases had no gene match. The germline V gene has CDR1 MDHEN and CDR2 SYDVKM. The CDR3 is CASRPGQVFYEQYF. In nucleotides, the CDR3 is TGTGCCAGCAGGCCGGGACAGGTGTTTTACGAGCAGTACTTC.

The CDR3 spells CASVGTGGYGSYNSPLHF. CDR3 nucleotide sequence: TGTGCCAGCGTCGGGACAGGGGGCTATGGCTCCTATAATTCACCCCTCCACTTT. This chain connects TRBV2 to TRBJ1-6, with 12 bases that match TRBD1. The germline V gene encodes CDR1 SNHLY and CDR2 FYNNEI. This CDR3 has 18 residues. The ends lost 8 bases at V and 0 bases at J; junction bases unmatched: 8.

This clone was detected once. The chain uses TRBV6-5 and TRBJ2-7; TRBD2 might be the D (5 bases). CDR1 and CDR2 from the germline V gene are MNHEY and SVGAGI. The V gene lost 6 bases and the J gene lost 5 bases, with 8 bases spanning the gap. This CDR3 spans 11 amino acids. The DNA for the CDR3 is TGTGCCAGCAGGAGGGTGGACGAGCAGTACTTC. This translates into CASRRVDEQYF.

The rearrangement links TRBV6-1 to TRBJ1-5; 7 bases are a match to TRBD1. CDR3 length: 15 residues. Per germline, CDR1 MNHNS and CDR2 SASEGT. The V and J ends lost 3 bases and 6 bases, in that order; junction bases with no gene match: 8. The CDR3 loop is CASSDTQGWGQPQHF. The CDR3 DNA reads TGTGCCAGCAGTGACACACAGGGGTGGGGTCAGCCCCAGCATTTT.